Detailed here is one T cell receptor beta chain. This record belongs to a study of blood T cell repertoires in COVID-19. Repertoires were generated with immunoSEQ multiplex PCR, while TCRdb's copy carries only in-frame clones and drops some. The data show about 130,000 clones, roughly 86% seen once. Germline V lookup: CDR1 SNHLY, CDR2 FYNNEI. J lost 8 bases, V lost 0 bases, and 5 bases had no gene match. This CDR3 comprises 15 residues. This receptor was taken from a human donor in a cohort sampled during active COVID-19. This chain links TRBV2 with TRBJ1-4; 8 bases agree with TRBD1. The sequenced sample was peripheral blood. This CDR3 reads CASSEAPRQGEKLFF. CDR3 in DNA: TGTGCCAGCAGTGAAGCGCCACGACAGGGGGAAAAACTGTTTTTT.